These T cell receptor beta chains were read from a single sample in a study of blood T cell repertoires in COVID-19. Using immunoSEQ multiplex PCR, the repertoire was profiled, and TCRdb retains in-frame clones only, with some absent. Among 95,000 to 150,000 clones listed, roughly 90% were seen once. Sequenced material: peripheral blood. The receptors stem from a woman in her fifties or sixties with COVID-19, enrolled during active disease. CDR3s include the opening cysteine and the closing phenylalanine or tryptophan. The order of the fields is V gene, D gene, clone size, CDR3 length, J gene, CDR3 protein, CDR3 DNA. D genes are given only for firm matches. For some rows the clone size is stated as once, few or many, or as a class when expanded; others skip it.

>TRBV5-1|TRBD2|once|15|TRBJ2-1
CASSERTSGYNEQFF
TGCGCCAGCAGCGAACGGACTAGCGGCTACAATGAGCAGTTCTTC
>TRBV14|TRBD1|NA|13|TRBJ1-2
CASSPGQAYGYTF
TGTGCCAGCAGCCCAGGACAGGCTTATGGCTACACCTTC
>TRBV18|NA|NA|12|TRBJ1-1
CASSPRDTEAFF
TGTGCCAGCTCACCCCGGGACACTGAAGCTTTCTTT
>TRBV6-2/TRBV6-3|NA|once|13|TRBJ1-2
CASSYPGDRGYTF
TGTGCCAGCAGTTACCCCGGGGATCGTGGCTACACCTTC
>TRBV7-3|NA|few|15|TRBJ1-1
CASSSPQTGHTEAFF
TGTGCCAGCAGCTCTCCCCAAACAGGGCACACTGAAGCTTTCTTT
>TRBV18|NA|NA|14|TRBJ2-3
CASSPRRDTDTQYF
TGTGCCAGCTCCCCACGCCGGGACACAGATACGCAGTATTTT
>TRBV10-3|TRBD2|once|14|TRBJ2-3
CAISGRTSSDTQYF
TGTGCCATCAGCGGAAGGACTAGCTCAGATACGCAGTATTTT
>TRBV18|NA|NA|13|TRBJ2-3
CASSPSGPDTQYF
TGTGCCAGCTCACCAAGCGGGCCAGATACGCAGTATTTT
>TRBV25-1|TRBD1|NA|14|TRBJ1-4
CASSETGGGEKLFF
TGTGCCAGCAGTGAGACAGGGGGCGGTGAAAAACTGTTTTTT
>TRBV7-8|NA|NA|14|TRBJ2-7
CASRTGTSDYEQYF
TGTGCCAGCAGAACCGGGACTTCCGACTACGAGCAGTACTTC
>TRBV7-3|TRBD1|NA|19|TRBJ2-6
CASSAWTGASEAGANVLTF
TGTGCCAGCAGCGCCTGGACAGGGGCTTCTGAAGCTGGGGCCAACGTCCTGACTTTC
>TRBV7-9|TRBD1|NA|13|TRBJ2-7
CASSSGGRYEQYF
TGTGCCAGCAGCTCAGGGGGCCGGTACGAGCAGTACTTC
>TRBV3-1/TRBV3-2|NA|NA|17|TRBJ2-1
CASSRGRGQSIFNEQFF
TGTGCCAGCAGCCGAGGCAGAGGACAGTCGATATTCAATGAGCAGTTCTTC
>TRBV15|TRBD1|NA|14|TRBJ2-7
CATSRGQGSGEQYF
TGTGCCACCAGCAGAGGACAGGGTTCGGGCGAGCAGTACTTC
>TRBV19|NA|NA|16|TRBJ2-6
CASNGVHSSGANVLTF
TGTGCCAGTAATGGTGTCCATAGCTCTGGGGCCAACGTCCTGACTTTC
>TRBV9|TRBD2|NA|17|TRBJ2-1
CASSAGLAGAPNNEQFF
TGTGCCAGCAGCGCCGGACTAGCGGGGGCTCCCAACAATGAGCAGTTCTTC
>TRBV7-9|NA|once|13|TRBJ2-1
CASRRQASGEQFF
TGTGCCAGCAGGCGACAGGCCTCGGGGGAGCAGTTCTTC
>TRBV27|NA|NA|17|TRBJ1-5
CASGPQVGGLSNQPQHF
TGTGCCAGCGGGCCCCAGGTGGGGGGTCTAAGCAATCAGCCCCAGCATTTT
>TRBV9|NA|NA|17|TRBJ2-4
CASSARPGSLAKNIQYF
TGTGCCAGCAGCGCTCGACCGGGGTCTCTAGCCAAAAACATTCAGTACTTC
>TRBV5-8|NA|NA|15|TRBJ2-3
CASSLGHRQTDTQYF
TGTGCCAGCAGCTTGGGCCACCGACAGACAGATACGCAGTATTTT
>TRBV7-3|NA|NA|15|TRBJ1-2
CASSFDSSLTYGYTF
TGTGCCAGCAGCTTCGACAGCAGCCTAACGTATGGCTACACCTTC
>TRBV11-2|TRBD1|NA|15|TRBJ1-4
CASSHSGTGDEKLFF
TGTGCCAGCAGCCACTCCGGGACAGGGGATGAAAAACTGTTTTTT
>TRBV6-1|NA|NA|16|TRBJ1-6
CASSESSSLYNSPLHF
TGTGCCAGCAGTGAAAGCTCGTCCCTATATAATTCACCCCTCCACTTT
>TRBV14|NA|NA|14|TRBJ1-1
CASSQESTYTEAFF
TGTGCCAGCAGCCAAGAATCGACTTACACTGAAGCTTTCTTT
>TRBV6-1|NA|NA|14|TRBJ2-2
CASSEARVTGELFF
TGTGCCAGCAGTGAAGCGAGGGTTACCGGGGAGCTGTTTTTT
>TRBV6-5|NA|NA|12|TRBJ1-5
CASSRIRGPQHF
TGTGCCAGCAGTCGGATTCGAGGGCCCCAGCATTTT
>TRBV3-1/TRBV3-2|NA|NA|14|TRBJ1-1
CASKVGGLLTEAFF
TGTGCCAGTAAGGTCGGAGGGTTGTTGACTGAAGCTTTCTTT
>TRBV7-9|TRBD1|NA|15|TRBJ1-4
CASSDLGTGPEKLFF
TGTGCCAGCAGCGATTTGGGGACAGGACCTGAAAAACTGTTTTTT
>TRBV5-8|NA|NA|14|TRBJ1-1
CASSSESRLTEAFF
TGTGCCAGCAGCTCGGAATCGCGGCTGACTGAAGCTTTCTTT
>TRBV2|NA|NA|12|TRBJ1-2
CASSSRNYGYTF
TGTGCCAGCAGTTCCAGAAACTATGGCTACACCTTC
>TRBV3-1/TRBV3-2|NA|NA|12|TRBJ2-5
CASSQGRETQYF
TGTGCCAGCAGCCAAGGGAGAGAGACCCAGTACTTC
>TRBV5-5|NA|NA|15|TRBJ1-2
CASSLLQLANYGYTF
TGTGCCAGCAGCTTGTTACAGCTCGCTAACTATGGCTACACCTTC
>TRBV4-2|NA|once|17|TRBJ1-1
CASSQDPQGRGNTEAFF
TGTGCCAGCAGCCAAGATCCCCAGGGGAGGGGGAACACTGAAGCTTTCTTT
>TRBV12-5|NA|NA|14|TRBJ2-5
CASGSGGPQETQYF
TGTGCTAGTGGTTCTGGGGGCCCTCAAGAGACCCAGTACTTC
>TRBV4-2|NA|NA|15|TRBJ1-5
CASSQDWQSNQPQHF
TGTGCCAGCAGCCAAGACTGGCAGAGCAATCAGCCCCAGCATTTT
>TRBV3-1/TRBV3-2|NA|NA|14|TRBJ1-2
CASSHTEANYGYTF
TGTGCCAGCAGCCACACAGAAGCTAACTATGGCTACACCTTC
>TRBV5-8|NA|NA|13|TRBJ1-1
CASSLVGRDEAFF
TGTGCCAGCAGCTTGGTGGGGCGAGATGAAGCTTTCTTT
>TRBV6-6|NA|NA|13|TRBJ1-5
CASSYGGHQPQHF
TGTGCCAGCAGTTATGGGGGCCATCAGCCCCAGCATTTT
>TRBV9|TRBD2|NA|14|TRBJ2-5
CASSFAGEQETQYF
TGTGCCAGCAGCTTCGCGGGGGAACAAGAGACCCAGTACTTC
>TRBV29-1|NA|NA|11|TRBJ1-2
CSVEGAYGYTF
TGCAGCGTTGAAGGAGCTTATGGCTACACCTTC
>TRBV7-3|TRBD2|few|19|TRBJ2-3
CASSLFPRTSGGDTDTQYF
TGTGCCAGCAGCTTATTCCCGCGGACTAGCGGGGGAGACACAGATACGCAGTATTTT
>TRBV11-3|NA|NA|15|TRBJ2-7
CASSPRSDTDYEQYF
TGTGCCAGCAGCCCCAGATCGGACACTGACTACGAGCAGTACTTC
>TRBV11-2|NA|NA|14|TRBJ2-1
CASSMGPAPNEQFF
TGTGCCAGCAGCATGGGCCCTGCCCCCAATGAGCAGTTCTTC
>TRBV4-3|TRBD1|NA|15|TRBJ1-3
CASSQATGPGNTIYF
TGCGCCAGCAGCCAAGCGACAGGGCCTGGAAACACCATATATTTT
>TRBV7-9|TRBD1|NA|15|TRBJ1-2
CASSGAPGQGRLSTF
TGTGCCAGCAGCGGGGCTCCGGGACAGGGGCGTTTAAGCACCTTC